Given below is one T cell receptor (beta chain) in context. What it binds is unknown. This record comes from a study of shared clonotypes between healthy human individuals. The repertoire was sequenced with immunoSEQ multiplex PCR; TCRdb's copy has only in-frame clones and lacks some. The repertoire holds around 690,000 clones, with roughly 88% as singletons. Study observations and caveats: For sorted subsets, rarefaction showed incomplete sequencing despite large depth. Generation probability values for non-shared clonotypes were lower than those for clonotypes shared by all four donors. Of the naive CD4 clonotypes, around 5% were shared across several donors.

The sample consisted of memory CD8+ T cells from PBMCs. This sample's subset: CD45RO+ cells pooled with CCR7-negative TemRA cells. The sequence was obtained from a man aged 18 to 30 in good health. Some clones in this sample may be carry-over from other donors' samples.

The DNA for the CDR3 is TGCAGCGTTGAACAGGGGAGGCCAGATACGCAGTATTTT. It codes for CSVEQGRPDTQYF. The rearrangement links TRBV29-1 to TRBJ2-3; the D call may be TRBD1 or TRBD2 (6 bases each). V was shortened by 2 bases and J by 4 bases, with 10 bases between the two germline ends. CDR1 SQVTM and CDR2 ANQGSEA come from the germline V gene. The CDR3 extends over 13 amino acids.